Described below is a single TCR beta chain sequence and its context. The sample is drawn from a study of cytomegalovirus exposure and HLA in healthy donors. PCR employed 60 Vbeta and 13 Jbeta primers. Clones were sequenced by immunoSEQ multiplex PCR, and TCRdb holds only the in-frame ones, with some missing. The table lists some 150,000 clones, 65% to 85% of them singletons. V lost 0 bases and J lost 5; bases outside the gene matches: 10. The CDR3 is 17 residues long. Germline V gene data show CDR1 as WSHSY and CDR2 as SAAADI. The receptor's source is a middle-aged woman in good health and CMV-seropositive. The chain has TRBV10-2 and TRBJ2-5; 9 nucleotides agree with TRBD2. The specimen was PBMCs. This CDR3 is CASSESLSGGPRETQYF. The CDR3 DNA sequence: TGCGCCAGCAGTGAGTCTCTTAGCGGGGGCCCCCGGGAGACCCAGTACTTC.